These T cell receptor beta chains were read from a single sample in a study of blood T cell repertoires in COVID-19. Measured with immunoSEQ multiplex PCR; TCRdb has only the in-frame clones, and not every one. The profile shows about 190,000 clones, more than 60% of them singletons. Sequenced: peripheral blood. The receptors shown here come from a woman aged 50 to 60 with acute or convalescent COVID-19. Each CDR3 is given with its conserved first and last residue. The D gene is left open where the match is weak. Clone size appears in some rows only: once, few, many, or a class for an expanded clone.

clone size,D gene,V gene,J gene,CDR3 DNA,CDR3 protein
.,TRBD2,TRBV13,TRBJ2-1,TGTGCCAGCAGCTTAGCTAGCGGGGGGGTTGGTCGGATAAATGAGCAGTTCTTC,CASSLASGGVGRINEQFF
.,TRBD1,TRBV7-2,TRBJ1-5,TGTGCCAGCAGCCAGACAGGGGGCACCGGACAGCCCCAGCATTTT,CASSQTGGTGQPQHF
.,TRBD2,TRBV3-1/TRBV3-2,TRBJ2-7,TGTGCCAGCAGCCAAGGGGGGACTAGCGGTTACGAGCAGTACTTC,CASSQGGTSGYEQYF
.,.,TRBV3-1/TRBV3-2,TRBJ1-1,TGTGCCAGCAGCCGTAACAGGGAAGCTTTCTTT,CASSRNREAFF
.,TRBD1,TRBV28,TRBJ1-4,TGTGCCAGCAGTCTCGGGACAGGGGCGAATAATGAAAAACTGTTTTTT,CASSLGTGANNEKLFF
.,.,TRBV5-1,TRBJ2-5,TGCGCCAGCAGCTCGGGTGAGGGTCTGGAGACCCAGTACTTC,CASSSGEGLETQYF
few,.,TRBV15,TRBJ1-6,TGTGCCACCAGCAGAGCCGGTCCCTATAATTCACCCCTCCACTTT,CATSRAGPYNSPLHF
.,.,TRBV19,TRBJ2-7,TGTGCCAGTAGTACCCAGGTTAACTACGAGCAGTACTTC,CASSTQVNYEQYF
.,.,TRBV18,TRBJ1-2,TGTGCCAGCTCACCCTCCGACAGGTCCTACGGCTACACCTTC,CASSPSDRSYGYTF
.,TRBD1,TRBV4-3,TRBJ2-7,TGCGCCAGCAGCCTTAACCCCGGGACAGGTCCCTACGAGCAGTACTTC,CASSLNPGTGPYEQYF
.,.,TRBV14,TRBJ2-5,TGTGCCAGCAGCCGGACATTGGGGGAGACCCAGTACTTC,CASSRTLGETQYF
.,.,TRBV3-1/TRBV3-2,TRBJ1-1,TGTGCCAGCAGCCAAGATATGGAGCGAAAAGCTTTCTTT,CASSQDMERKAFF
.,.,TRBV3-1/TRBV3-2,TRBJ1-1,TGTGCCAGCAGCGACAAGAACACTGAAGCTTTCTTT,CASSDKNTEAFF
.,.,TRBV5-1,TRBJ1-4,TGCGCCAGCTCGACAGCAACTAATGAAAAACTGTTTTTT,CASSTATNEKLFF
.,.,TRBV25-1,TRBJ1-4,TGTGCCAGCAGTGAAGCGGGGGTCGGTAATGAAAAACTGTTTTTT,CASSEAGVGNEKLFF
.,.,TRBV2,TRBJ2-7,TGTGCCAGCAGTGAAGCGCTTCCAGGGGAGGGAAAGTACGAGCAGTACTTC,CASSEALPGEGKYEQYF
.,.,TRBV5-1,TRBJ2-3,TGCGCCAGCAGCTGGGGGGACAGACTCTCAGCAGATACGCAGTATTTT,CASSWGDRLSADTQYF
.,.,TRBV19,TRBJ2-2,TGTGCCAGTAAAGGTCAGGGGCGCACCGGGGAGCTGTTTTTT,CASKGQGRTGELFF
.,.,TRBV28,TRBJ2-2,TGTGCCAGCAGTTTATTGACTGGTCTGGGCACCGGGGAGCTGTTTTTT,CASSLLTGLGTGELFF
once,.,TRBV9,TRBJ1-5,TGTGCCAGCAGCGCTCATTCCTTCCCCAGCGGGAATCAGCCCCAGCATTTT,CASSAHSFPSGNQPQHF
.,.,TRBV9,TRBJ2-1,TGTGCCAGCAGCGTATCTACTAGTGCTCGCAATGAGCAGTTCTTC,CASSVSTSARNEQFF
.,.,TRBV7-2,TRBJ2-2,TGTGCCAGCAGCTTACGGGACACGTACACCGGGGAGCTGTTTTTT,CASSLRDTYTGELFF